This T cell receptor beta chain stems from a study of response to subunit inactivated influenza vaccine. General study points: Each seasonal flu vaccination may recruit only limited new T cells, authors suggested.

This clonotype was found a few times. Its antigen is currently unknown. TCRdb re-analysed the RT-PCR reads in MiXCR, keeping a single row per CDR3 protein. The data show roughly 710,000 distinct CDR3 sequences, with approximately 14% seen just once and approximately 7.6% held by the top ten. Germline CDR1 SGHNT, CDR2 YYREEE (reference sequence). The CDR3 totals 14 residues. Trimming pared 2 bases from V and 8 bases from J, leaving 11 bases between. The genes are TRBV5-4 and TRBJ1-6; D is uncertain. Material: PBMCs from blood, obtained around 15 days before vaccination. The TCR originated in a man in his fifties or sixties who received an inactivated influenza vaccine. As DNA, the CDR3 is TGTGCCAGCAGCTTACCGGTTCCGGATTCACCCCTCCACTTT. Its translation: CASSLPVPDSPLHF. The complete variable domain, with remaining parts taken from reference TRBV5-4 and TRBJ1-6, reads ETGVTQSPTHLIKTRGQQVTLRCSSQSGHNTVSWYQQALGQGPQFIFQYYREEENGRGNFPPRFSGLQFPNYSSELNVNALELDDSALYLCASSLPVPDSPLHFGNGTRLTVT.